Following are 7 T cell receptor beta chains from one sample sequenced in a study of cytomegalovirus exposure and HLA in healthy donors. Sequencing was performed with immunoSEQ multiplex PCR; in TCRdb, only in-frame clones are kept and a portion is missing. Of 57,000 or so clones in the sample, 90% to 95% are singletons; the top ten hold 2% to 2.5%. The sample consisted of PBMCs. The receptors here all came from a man in his late teens or twenties in good health and CMV-seronegative.

This chain links TRBV4-1 with TRBJ1-2; maybe TRBD1 (5 bases). V dropped 0 bases and J dropped 4 bases, with 6 bases sitting between them. The CDR3 loop spans 13 amino acids. Germline CDR1 MGHRA, CDR2 YSYEKL. The CDR3 protein is CASSQERGYGYTF. CDR3 sequence (DNA): TGCGCCAGCAGCCAAGAAAGGGGCTATGGCTACACCTTC.

The V and J genes are TRBV18 and TRBJ2-5, with TRBD1 as a possible D gene (5 bases). The CDR3 loop spans 14 amino acids. V lost 3 bases to trimming and J lost 5 bases, with 13 bases between them. Looked up from germline, CDR1 is KGHSH and CDR2 is LQKENI. CDR3 nucleotide sequence: TGTGCCAGCTCACCCCCTCAGGGCCCCGAGACCCAGTACTTC. Protein: CASSPPQGPETQYF.

V and J are TRBV5-6 and TRBJ2-2; D perhaps matches TRBD1 (5 bases). This CDR3 comprises 15 residues. Per the germline V gene, CDR1 is SGHDT and CDR2 is YYEEEE. Trimming shortened V by 0 bases and J by 5 bases, and 11 bases separated the two germline ends. CDR3 sequence: CASSLVTAVTGELFF. DNA for the CDR3: TGTGCCAGCAGCTTGGTGACAGCCGTGACCGGGGAGCTGTTTTTT.

The chain is built from TRBV28 and TRBJ2-3; the D is unclear. Trimming removed 4 bases at V and 6 bases at J, with 14 bases between. Germline V CDR1 and CDR2: MDHEN, SYDVKM. This CDR3 is 14 amino acids long. CDR3: CASSSPQADDTQYF. Here the CDR3 DNA reads TGTGCCAGCAGTTCCCCCCAGGCCGACGATACGCAGTATTTT.

This chain uses TRBV6-5 with TRBJ1-2; TRBD1 might be the D (5 bases). The CDR3 has 15 residues. V was trimmed by 4 bases and J by 3 bases, leaving 15 bases between them. Per the germline V gene, CDR1 is MNHEY and CDR2 is SVGAGI. The CDR3 nucleotides read TGTGCCAGCAGTTCCCCAGCGACAGTTCACTATGGCTACACCTTC. It codes for CASSSPATVHYGYTF.

This chain joins TRBV7-2 and TRBJ2-7; 7 bases align to TRBD1. Germline assignment: CDR1 SGHTA and CDR2 FQGNSA. The V gene end was trimmed by 3 bases and the J gene end by 6 bases; junction bases not matched to a gene: 2. The CDR3 covers 12 residues. CDR3 DNA sequence: TGTGCCAGCAGCTTCAGGGGGAGCGAGCAGTACTTC. It encodes CASSFRGSEQYF. Combining the CDR3 with reference TRBV7-2 and TRBJ2-7 gives the whole variable domain GAGVSQSPSNKVTEKGKDVELRCDPISGHTALYWYRQSLGQGLEFLIYFQGNSAPDKSGLPSDRFSAERTGGSVSTLTIQRTQQEDSAVYLCASSFRGSEQYFGPGTRLTVT.

This chain uses TRBV11-2 with TRBJ2-7; unclear D gene. Trimming removed 0 bases from V and 5 bases from J, with 8 bases in between. CDR1 and CDR2 from the germline V gene are SGHAT and FQNNGV. There are 13 residues in the CDR3. The CDR3 reads CASSLDQSHEQYF. The CDR3 DNA follows: TGTGCCAGCAGCTTAGATCAGTCGCACGAGCAGTACTTC.